The T cell receptor (beta chain) described here comes from a study of Ad26.COV2.S vaccination and SARS-CoV-2 variants. Whole-study findings and limits: Overall T cell responses may have been underestimated by the analyses of TCR breadth and depth. It was found that vaccine and placebo recipients had similar non-spike TCR breadth.

This CDR3 contains 13 residues. The V end lost 4 bases, the J end lost 8 bases, and 17 bases lay between the germline ends. In germline, CDR1 is SQVTM, CDR2 ANQGSEA. Regarding this clone: As yet, its antigen is unknown.

Method: immunoSEQ multiplex PCR; TCRdb's copy keeps in-frame clones and lacks some. The sample shows 300,000 to 450,000 clones, around 92% of them seen only once. This specimen was peripheral blood, taken after recovery from COVID-19. The V and J genes are TRBV29-1 and TRBJ1-2, with D possibly TRBD1 on 6 matching bases. The TCR originated in a human donor who had recovered from COVID-19. The CDR3 region has the DNA TGCAGCGTTGGGGGACAAATCCGTGGAGGCTACACCTTC. This codes for CSVGGQIRGGYTF.